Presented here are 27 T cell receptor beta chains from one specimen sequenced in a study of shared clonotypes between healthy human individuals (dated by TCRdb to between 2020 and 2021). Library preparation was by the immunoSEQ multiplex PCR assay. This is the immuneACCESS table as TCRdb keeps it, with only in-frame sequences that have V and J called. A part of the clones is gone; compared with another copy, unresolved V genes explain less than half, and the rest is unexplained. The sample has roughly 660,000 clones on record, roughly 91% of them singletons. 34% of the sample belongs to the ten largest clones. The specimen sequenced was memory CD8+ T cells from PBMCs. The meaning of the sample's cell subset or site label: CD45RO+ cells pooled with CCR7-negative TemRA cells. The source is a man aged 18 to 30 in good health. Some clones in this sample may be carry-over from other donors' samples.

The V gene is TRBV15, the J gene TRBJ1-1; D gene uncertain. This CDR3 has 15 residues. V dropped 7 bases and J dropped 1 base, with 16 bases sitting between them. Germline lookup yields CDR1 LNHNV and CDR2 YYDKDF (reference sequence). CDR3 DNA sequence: TGTGCCACCACCACGAGGTTTCGGGGGAACACTGAAGCTTTCTTT. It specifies CATTTRFRGNTEAFF.

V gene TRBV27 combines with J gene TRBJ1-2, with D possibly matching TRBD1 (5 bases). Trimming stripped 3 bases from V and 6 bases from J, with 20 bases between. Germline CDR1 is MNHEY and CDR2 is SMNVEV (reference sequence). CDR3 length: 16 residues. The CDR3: CASSFDSVPSLDGYTF. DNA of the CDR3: TGTGCCAGCAGTTTTGACAGCGTTCCATCCCTCGATGGCTACACCTTC.

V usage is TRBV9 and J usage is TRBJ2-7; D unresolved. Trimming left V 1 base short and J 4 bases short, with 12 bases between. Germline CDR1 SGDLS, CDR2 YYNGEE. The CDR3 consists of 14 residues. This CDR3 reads CASSVPGRIYEQYF. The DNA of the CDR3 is TGTGCCAGCAGCGTACCGGGCAGGATATACGAGCAGTACTTC.

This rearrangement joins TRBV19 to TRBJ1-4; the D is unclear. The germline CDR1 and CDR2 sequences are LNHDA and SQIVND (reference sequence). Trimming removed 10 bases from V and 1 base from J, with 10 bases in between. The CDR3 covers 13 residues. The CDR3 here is CANSFGTNEKLFF. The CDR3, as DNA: TGTGCCAACTCGTTCGGAACTAATGAAAAACTGTTTTTT.

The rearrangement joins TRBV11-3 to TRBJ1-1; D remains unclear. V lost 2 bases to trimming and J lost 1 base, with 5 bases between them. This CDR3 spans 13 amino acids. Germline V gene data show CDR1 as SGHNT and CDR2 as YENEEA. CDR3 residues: CASSLYQNTEAFF. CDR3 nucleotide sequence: TGTGCCAGCAGCTTATATCAGAACACTGAAGCTTTCTTT.

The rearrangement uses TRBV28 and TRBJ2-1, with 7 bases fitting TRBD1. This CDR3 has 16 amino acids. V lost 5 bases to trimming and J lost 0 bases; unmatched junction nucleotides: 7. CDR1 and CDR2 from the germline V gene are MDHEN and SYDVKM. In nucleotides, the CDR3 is TGTGCCAGCAGTCTCATCAGGGGGAGCTCCTACAATGAGCAGTTCTTC. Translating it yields CASSLIRGSSYNEQFF.

The CDR3 loop is CASSFAGTKETQYF. The CDR3 DNA reads as TGTGCCAGCAGCTTTGCCGGGACAAAAGAGACCCAGTACTTC. The chain is built from TRBV7-9 and TRBJ2-5, with TRBD1 as a possible D gene (6 bases). The CDR3 totals 14 residues. The germline V gene has CDR1 SEHNR and CDR2 FQNEAQ (reference sequence). With 3 bases removed from V and 3 bases from J, the gap between germline ends came to 11 bases.

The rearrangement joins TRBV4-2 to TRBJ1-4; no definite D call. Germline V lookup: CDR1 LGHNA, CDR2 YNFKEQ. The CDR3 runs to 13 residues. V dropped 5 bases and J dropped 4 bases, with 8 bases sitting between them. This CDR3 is CASSSEHNEKLFF. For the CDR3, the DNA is TGTGCCAGCAGCTCAGAGCATAATGAAAAACTGTTTTTT.

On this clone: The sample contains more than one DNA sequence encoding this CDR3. CDR3 nucleotide sequence: TGTGCCAGCAGTTACTCGACAGGGGGGAGTGAAAAACTGTTTTTT. Translated: CASSYSTGGSEKLFF. The chain carries TRBV6-5 and TRBJ1-4; 9 positions agree with TRBD1. Unmatched junction bases numbered 3, after V lost 0 bases and J lost 7 bases. The germline CDR1 and CDR2 sequences are MNHEY and SVGAGI. This CDR3 has 15 residues.

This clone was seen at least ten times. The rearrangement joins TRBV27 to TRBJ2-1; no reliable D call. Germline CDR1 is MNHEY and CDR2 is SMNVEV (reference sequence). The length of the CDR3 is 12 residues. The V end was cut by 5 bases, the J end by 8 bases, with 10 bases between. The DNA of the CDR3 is TGTGCCAGCAGTAAGGTGGCCCATGAGCAGTTCTTC. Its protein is CASSKVAHEQFF.

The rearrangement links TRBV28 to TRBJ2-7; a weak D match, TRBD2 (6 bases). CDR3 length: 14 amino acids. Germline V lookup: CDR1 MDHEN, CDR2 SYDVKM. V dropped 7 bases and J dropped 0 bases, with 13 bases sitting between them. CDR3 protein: CASTTRRGSYEQYF. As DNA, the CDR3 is TGTGCCAGCACAACTAGGCGGGGCTCCTACGAGCAGTACTTC. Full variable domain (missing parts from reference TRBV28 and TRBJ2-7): DVKVTQSSRYLVKRTGEKVFLECVQDMDHENMFWYRQDPGLGLRLIYFSYDVKMKEKGDIPEGYSVSREKKERFSLILESASTNQTSMYLCASTTRRGSYEQYFGPGTRLTVT.

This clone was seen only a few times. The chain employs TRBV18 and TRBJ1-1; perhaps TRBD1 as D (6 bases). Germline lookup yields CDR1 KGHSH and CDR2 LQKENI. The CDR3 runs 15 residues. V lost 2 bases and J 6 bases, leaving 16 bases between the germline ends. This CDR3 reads CASSPGLGGASEAFF. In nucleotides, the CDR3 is TGTGCCAGCTCACCAGGCCTCGGGGGGGCGTCTGAAGCTTTCTTT.

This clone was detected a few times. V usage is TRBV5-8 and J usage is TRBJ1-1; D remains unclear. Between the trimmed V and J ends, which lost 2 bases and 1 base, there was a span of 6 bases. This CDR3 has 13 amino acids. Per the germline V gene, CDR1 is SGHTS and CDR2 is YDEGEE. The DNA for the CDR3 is TGTGCCAGCAGCTTTGGGAGGAACACTGAAGCTTTCTTT. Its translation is CASSFGRNTEAFF.

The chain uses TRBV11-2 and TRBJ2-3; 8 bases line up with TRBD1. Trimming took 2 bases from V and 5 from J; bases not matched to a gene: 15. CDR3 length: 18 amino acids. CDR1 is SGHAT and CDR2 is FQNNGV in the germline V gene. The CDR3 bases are TGTGCCAGCAGCTTAAACCCTCGGACAGGGTCAGTTGGAGATACGCAGTATTTT. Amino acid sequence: CASSLNPRTGSVGDTQYF.

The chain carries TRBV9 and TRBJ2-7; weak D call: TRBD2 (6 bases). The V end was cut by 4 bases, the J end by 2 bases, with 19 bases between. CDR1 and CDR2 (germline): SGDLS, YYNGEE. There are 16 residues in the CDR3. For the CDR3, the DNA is TGTGCCAGCAGCCAGGATCCCGGACTACTCGCCTACGAGCAGTACTTC. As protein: CASSQDPGLLAYEQYF. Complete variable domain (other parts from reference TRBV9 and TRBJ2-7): DSGVTQTPKHLITATGQRVTLRCSPRSGDLSVYWYQQSLDQGLQFLIQYYNGEERAKGNILERFSAQQFPDLHSELNLSSLELGDSALYFCASSQDPGLLAYEQYFGPGTRLTVT.

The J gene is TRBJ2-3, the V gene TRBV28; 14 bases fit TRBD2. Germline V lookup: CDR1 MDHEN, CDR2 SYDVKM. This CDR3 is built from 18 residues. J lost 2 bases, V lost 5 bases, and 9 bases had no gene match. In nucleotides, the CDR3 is TGTGCCAGCAGTCCTACTTGGGGACTAGCGGGAGTCACAGATACGCAGTATTTT. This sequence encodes CASSPTWGLAGVTDTQYF.

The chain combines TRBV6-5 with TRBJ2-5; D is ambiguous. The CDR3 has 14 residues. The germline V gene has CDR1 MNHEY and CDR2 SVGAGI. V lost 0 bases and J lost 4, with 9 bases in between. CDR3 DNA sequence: TGTGCCAGCAGTTACTCCCAGGAAGCAGAGACCCAGTACTTC. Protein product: CASSYSQEAETQYF.

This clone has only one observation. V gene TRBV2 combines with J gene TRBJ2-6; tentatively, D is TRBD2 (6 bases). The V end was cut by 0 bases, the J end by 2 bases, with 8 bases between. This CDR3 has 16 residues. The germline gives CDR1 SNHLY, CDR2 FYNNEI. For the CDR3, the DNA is TGTGCCAGCAGTGAAGCGGCGGGGACTGGGGCCAACGTCCTGACTTTC. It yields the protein CASSEAAGTGANVLTF. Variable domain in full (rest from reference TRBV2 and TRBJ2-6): EPEVTQTPSHQVTQMGQEVILRCVPISNHLYFYWYRQILGQKVEFLVSFYNNEISEKSEIFDDQFSVERPDGSNFTLKIRSTKLEDSAMYFCASSEAAGTGANVLTFGAGSRLTVL.

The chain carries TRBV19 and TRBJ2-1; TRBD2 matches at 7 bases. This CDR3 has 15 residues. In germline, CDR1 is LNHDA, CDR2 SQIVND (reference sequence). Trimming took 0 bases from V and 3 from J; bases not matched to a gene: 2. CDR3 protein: CASSIDLAVYNEQFF. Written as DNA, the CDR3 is TGTGCCAGTAGTATAGATCTAGCGGTCTACAATGAGCAGTTCTTC.

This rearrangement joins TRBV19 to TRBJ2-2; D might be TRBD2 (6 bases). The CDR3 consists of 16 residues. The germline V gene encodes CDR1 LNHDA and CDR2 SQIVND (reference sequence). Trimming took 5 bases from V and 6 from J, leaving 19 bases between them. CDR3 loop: CASSPTGLALAGELFF. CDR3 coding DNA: TGTGCCAGTAGTCCCACGGGACTCGCCCTCGCCGGGGAGCTGTTTTTT.

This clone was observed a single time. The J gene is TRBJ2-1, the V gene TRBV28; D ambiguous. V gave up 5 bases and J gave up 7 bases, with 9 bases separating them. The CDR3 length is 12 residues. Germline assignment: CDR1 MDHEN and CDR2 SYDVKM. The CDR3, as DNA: TGTGCCAGCAGTCGGTCCCTAAATGAGCAGTTCTTC. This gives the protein CASSRSLNEQFF. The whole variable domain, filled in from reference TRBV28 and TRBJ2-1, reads DVKVTQSSRYLVKRTGEKVFLECVQDMDHENMFWYRQDPGLGLRLIYFSYDVKMKEKGDIPEGYSVSREKKERFSLILESASTNQTSMYLCASSRSLNEQFFGPGTRLTVL.

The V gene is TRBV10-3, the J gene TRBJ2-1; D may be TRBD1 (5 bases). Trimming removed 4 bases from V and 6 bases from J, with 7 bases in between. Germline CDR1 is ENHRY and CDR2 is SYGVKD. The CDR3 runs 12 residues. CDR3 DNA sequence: TGTGCCATCAGTGCCACAGGCAATGAGCAGTTCTTC. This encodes CAISATGNEQFF.

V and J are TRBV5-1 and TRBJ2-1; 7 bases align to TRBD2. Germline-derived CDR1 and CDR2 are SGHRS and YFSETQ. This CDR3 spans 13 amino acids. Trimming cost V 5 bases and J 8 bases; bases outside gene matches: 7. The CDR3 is CASRLTSMHEQFF. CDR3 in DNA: TGCGCCAGCAGGCTGACTAGCATGCATGAGCAGTTCTTC.

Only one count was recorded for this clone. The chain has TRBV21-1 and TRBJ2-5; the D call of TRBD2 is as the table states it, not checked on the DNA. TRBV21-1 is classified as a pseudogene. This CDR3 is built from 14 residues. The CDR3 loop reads CASSRLAGRETQYF. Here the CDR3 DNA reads TGTGCCAGCAGCCGACTAGCGGGGCGGGAGACCCAGTACTTC.

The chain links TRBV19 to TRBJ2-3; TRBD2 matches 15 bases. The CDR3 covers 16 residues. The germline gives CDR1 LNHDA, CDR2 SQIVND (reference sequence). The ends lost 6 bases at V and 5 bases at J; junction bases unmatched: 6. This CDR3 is CASSGLAGGPGDTQYF. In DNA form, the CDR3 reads TGTGCCAGTAGCGGACTAGCGGGAGGGCCAGGAGATACGCAGTATTTT.

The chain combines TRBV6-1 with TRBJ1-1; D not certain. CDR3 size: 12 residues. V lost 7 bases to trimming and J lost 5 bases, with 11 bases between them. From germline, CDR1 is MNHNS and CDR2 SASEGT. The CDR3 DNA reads TGTGCCAGCACCACGGGTGGTACTGAAGCTTTCTTT. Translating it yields CASTTGGTEAFF.

DNA for the CDR3: TGTGCCAGCAGCTTGGCGGGACTAGCGGGAGTACGTTTCTACAATGAGCAGTTCTTC. Its protein is CASSLAGLAGVRFYNEQFF. The gene calls are TRBV7-9 and TRBJ2-1, with 14 nucleotides matching TRBD2. V gave up 3 bases and J gave up 3 bases; unmatched junction bases: 10. Germline CDR1 is SEHNR and CDR2 is FQNEAQ (reference sequence). The CDR3 is 19 residues long. Filled out from reference TRBV7-9 and TRBJ2-1, the complete variable domain reads DTGVSQNPRHKITKRGQNVTFRCDPISEHNRLYWYRQTLGQGPEFLTYFQNEAQLEKSRLLSDRFSAERPKGSFSTLEIQRTEQGDSAMYLCASSLAGLAGVRFYNEQFFGPGTRLTVL.